The rows below give T cell receptor beta chains drawn from one sample of a study of blood T cell repertoires in COVID-19. Clones were read by immunoSEQ multiplex PCR, and TCRdb kept only the in-frame ones, dropping some. This sample has 30,000 to 50,000 clones, with over 80% found just once. What was sequenced was peripheral blood. Receptor source: a man between 50 and 59 years old with active or convalescent COVID-19. The CDR3 runs from the conserved cysteine through the conserved F or W. A D gene is named only where the DNA matches it firmly. Size values are once, few and many counts, or a class for expanded clones, and some rows have none.

clone size	V gene	J gene	D gene	CDR3 protein	CDR3 DNA
once	TRBV19	TRBJ1-4	TRBD1	CASSWDSLATNGKLFF	TGTGCCAGTAGTTGGGACAGTCTTGCAACTAATGGAAAACTGTTTTTT
once	TRBV2	TRBJ2-5	-	CASSATGPSSGTQYF	TGTGCCAGCAGTGCTACGGGCCCGAGTAGCGGGACCCAGTACTTC
-	TRBV6-5	TRBJ2-5	-	CATGPGVETQYF	TGTGCCACTGGGCCGGGGGTAGAGACCCAGTACTTC
-	TRBV7-3	TRBJ1-1	-	CASSTGKATEAFF	TGTGCCAGCAGTACAGGGAAGGCCACTGAAGCTTTCTTT
-	TRBV20-1	TRBJ1-1	-	CSASSAGGGPEAFF	TGCAGTGCTAGTTCAGCCGGTGGAGGGCCTGAAGCTTTCTTT
-	TRBV11-3	TRBJ1-6	TRBD1	CASSLGRDRGLGNSPLHF	TGTGCCAGCAGCTTAGGGAGGGACAGGGGGCTTGGTAATTCACCCCTCCACTTT
-	TRBV20-1	TRBJ1-4	-	CSASGSGTSEKLFF	TGCAGTGCTAGTGGCTCGGGGACTAGTGAAAAACTGTTTTTT
-	TRBV9	TRBJ1-2	TRBD1	CASSVDPGQGSYGYTF	TGTGCCAGCAGCGTAGATCCGGGACAGGGATCCTATGGCTACACCTTC
-	TRBV27	TRBJ1-2	-	CASSPRGVINYGYTF	TGTGCCAGCAGTCCCCGGGGGGTTATTAACTATGGCTACACCTTC
-	TRBV18	TRBJ2-1	-	CASSPSREQFF	TGTGCCAGCTCACCAAGCCGTGAGCAGTTCTTC
-	TRBV6-2/TRBV6-3	TRBJ1-1	-	CASSYSTGGNYEAFF	TGTGCCAGCAGTTACTCGACGGGGGGGAACTATGAAGCTTTCTTT
-	TRBV5-1	TRBJ1-1	-	CASSSGTDTEAFF	TGCGCCAGCAGCTCCGGGACTGACACTGAAGCTTTCTTT
once	TRBV30	TRBJ1-6	-	CALTGSLNSPLHF	TGTGCCTTGACCGGGTCCCTAAATTCACCCCTCCACTTT
-	TRBV11-2	TRBJ2-3	-	CASSLNEGTQYF	TGTGCCAGCAGCTTAAACGAGGGTACGCAGTATTTT
-	TRBV6-5	TRBJ1-2	-	CASSQSYSHYGYTF	TGTGCCAGCAGTCAATCTTACAGTCACTATGGCTACACCTTC
-	TRBV30	TRBJ1-6	-	CAWSVWGLANSPLHF	TGTGCCTGGAGTGTTTGGGGGCTGGCTAATTCACCCCTCCACTTT
-	TRBV15	TRBJ1-5	-	CATSRDSATQHF	TGTGCCACCAGCAGAGATTCTGCGACCCAGCATTTT
-	TRBV11-1	TRBJ2-6	-	CASRPQGSGANVLTF	TGTGCCAGCAGGCCACAGGGTTCTGGGGCCAACGTCCTGACTTTC
-	TRBV27	TRBJ2-7	TRBD1	CASSSQGVEQYF	TGTGCCAGCAGTTCACAGGGGGTCGAGCAGTACTTC
-	TRBV4-1	TRBJ2-5	-	CASSQGGTTQETQYF	TGCGCCAGCAGCCAAGGGGGGACAACACAAGAGACCCAGTACTTC
-	TRBV4-1	TRBJ2-1	-	CASSWHPQEPKGDEQFF	TGCGCCAGCAGCTGGCACCCCCAGGAACCTAAGGGAGATGAGCAGTTCTTC
-	TRBV6-5	TRBJ2-1	-	CASSYLAGLSYNEQFF	TGTGCCAGCAGTTACCTGGCAGGGCTGTCCTACAATGAGCAGTTCTTC
-	TRBV10-3	TRBJ1-6	-	CAISAADSPINNSPLHF	TGTGCCATCAGTGCTGCGGACAGTCCAATCAATAATTCACCCCTCCACTTT
-	TRBV2	TRBJ2-7	TRBD1	CASRRTGELTYEQYF	TGTGCCAGCAGACGCACAGGGGAGCTTACCTACGAGCAGTACTTC
-	TRBV2	TRBJ1-3	-	CASSEVGVGSGNTIYF	TGTGCCAGCAGTGAAGTCGGGGTGGGCTCTGGAAACACCATATATTTT
-	TRBV10-3	TRBJ1-6	TRBD1	CAINPGQGTDSPLHF	TGTGCCATCAACCCGGGACAGGGAACAGATTCACCCCTCCACTTT
-	TRBV4-1	TRBJ2-1	TRBD2	CATGIAGVNEQFF	TGCGCCACCGGGATAGCGGGAGTGAATGAGCAGTTCTTC
-	TRBV10-3	TRBJ1-2	-	CAISEQVADGYTF	TGTGCCATCAGTGAACAGGTAGCGGATGGCTACACCTTC
-	TRBV19	TRBJ1-4	TRBD1	CASSDRGVSEKLFF	TGTGCCAGTAGTGACAGGGGAGTTTCCGAAAAACTGTTTTTT
once	TRBV4-2	TRBJ2-2	TRBD1	CASSQPGQGNTGELFF	TGTGCCAGCAGCCAACCGGGACAGGGGAACACCGGGGAGCTGTTTTTT
-	TRBV3-1/TRBV3-2	TRBJ2-1	TRBD2	CASSQTRLAGYNEQFF	TGTGCCAGCAGCCAGACCCGACTAGCGGGATACAATGAGCAGTTCTTC
-	TRBV28	TRBJ1-5	-	CALGAGNQPQHF	TGTGCCCTAGGGGCGGGCAATCAGCCCCAGCATTTT
-	TRBV28	TRBJ2-6	-	CASSLGDQGSGANVLTF	TGTGCCAGCAGTTTGGGTGACCAGGGTTCAGGGGCCAACGTCCTGACTTTC
-	TRBV2	TRBJ1-2	-	CASSAAEYGYTF	TGTGCCAGCAGTGCGGCGGAATATGGCTACACCTTC
-	TRBV14	TRBJ1-6	-	CASSQGQSPSYNSPLHF	TGTGCCAGCAGCCAAGGACAGTCCCCCTCCTATAATTCACCCCTCCACTTT
-	TRBV3-1/TRBV3-2	TRBJ2-1	-	CASSLSGLTYNEQFF	TGTGCCAGCAGCCTTTCGGGACTTACCTACAATGAGCAGTTCTTC
-	TRBV5-1	TRBJ2-1	TRBD2	CASSSLPSGGAGNEQFF	TGCGCCAGCAGTTCCCTCCCCAGCGGGGGGGCAGGGAATGAGCAGTTCTTC
once	TRBV10-3	TRBJ2-7	-	CAISESSFSYEQYF	TGTGCCATCAGTGAGTCTTCCTTCTCCTACGAGCAGTACTTC
-	TRBV28	TRBJ1-3	-	CASSPLVAGGNTIYF	TGTGCCAGCAGTCCCCTGGTAGCAGGGGGAAACACCATATATTTT
-	TRBV5-1	TRBJ1-1	-	CASSPQQGMNTEAFF	TGCGCCAGCAGCCCCCAACAGGGAATGAACACTGAAGCTTTCTTT
-	TRBV9	TRBJ2-3	-	CASSVIGTGNTQYF	TGTGCCAGCAGCGTAATTGGGACTGGGAATACGCAGTATTTT
-	TRBV29-1	TRBJ2-5	-	CSVERGGVGETQYF	TGCAGCGTTGAACGTGGCGGGGTTGGAGAGACCCAGTACTTC
-	TRBV6-5	TRBJ2-5	-	CASSYSGRIQETQYF	TGTGCCAGCAGTTACTCGGGGCGGATACAAGAGACCCAGTACTTC
-	TRBV27	TRBJ2-1	-	CASSLAGYNEQFF	TGTGCCAGCAGTTTAGCGGGATACAATGAGCAGTTCTTC
once	TRBV30	TRBJ2-3	-	CAWAGRGFTDTQYF	TGTGCCTGGGCCGGACGGGGATTCACAGATACGCAGTATTTT
-	TRBV7-2	TRBJ1-2	TRBD1	CASSPWTGENYGYTF	TGTGCCAGCAGCCCATGGACAGGGGAGAACTATGGCTACACCTTC
-	TRBV28	TRBJ2-2	-	CASSSHGSENTGELFF	TGTGCCAGCAGTTCACACGGGTCGGAGAACACCGGGGAGCTGTTTTTT
-	TRBV7-9	TRBJ1-1	-	CASSFPDRNTEAFF	TGTGCCAGCAGCTTCCCAGACAGGAACACTGAAGCTTTCTTT
-	TRBV7-2	TRBJ1-2	-	CASSLERRRGGHNYGYTF	TGTGCCAGCAGCTTAGAACGTCGACGGGGAGGTCATAACTATGGCTACACCTTC
-	TRBV4-1	TRBJ1-5	TRBD1	CASSSGQGSNQPQHF	TGCGCCAGCAGCTCCGGACAGGGTAGCAATCAGCCCCAGCATTTT
-	TRBV29-1	TRBJ2-3	TRBD1	CSVSGTGTDTQYF	TGCAGCGTTTCCGGGACAGGCACAGATACGCAGTATTTT
-	TRBV2	TRBJ2-1	TRBD1	CASSGTGKTEQFF	TGTGCCAGCAGTGGGACAGGGAAGACTGAGCAGTTCTTC
-	TRBV5-4	TRBJ2-5	-	CASSSPGGPQETQYF	TGTGCCAGCAGCTCCCCAGGCGGGCCCCAAGAGACCCAGTACTTC
once	TRBV29-1	TRBJ2-2	TRBD2	CSVPGLAGGEGTGELFF	TGCAGCGTTCCTGGACTAGCGGGAGGGGAGGGCACCGGGGAGCTGTTTTTT